Detailed here is one T cell receptor beta chain. Antigen specificity is unknown. This sample stems from a study of T cell responses to AZD1222 COVID-19 vaccine. Produced via immunoSEQ multiplex PCR; TCRdb's table is partial and in-frame only. Of more than 95,000 clones in the sample, approximately 86% were seen once. Study observations and caveats: At baseline, just a handful of AZD1222 recipients tested seropositive.

The material was peripheral blood, obtained 28 days after the second dose of the MenACWY control vaccine. The source is an adult who received the MenACWY meningococcal vaccine as a control.

The CDR3 region has the DNA TGTGCCAGCAGCTTAGTACTCGTAGGGGGTGACTATGGCTACACCTTC. This encodes CASSLVLVGGDYGYTF. V is TRBV7-2 and J is TRBJ1-2; tentatively, D is TRBD1 (6 bases). The V gene lost 1 base and the J gene lost 3 bases, with 15 bases spanning the gap. The germline V gene encodes CDR1 SGHTA and CDR2 FQGNSA. The CDR3 length is 16 residues.